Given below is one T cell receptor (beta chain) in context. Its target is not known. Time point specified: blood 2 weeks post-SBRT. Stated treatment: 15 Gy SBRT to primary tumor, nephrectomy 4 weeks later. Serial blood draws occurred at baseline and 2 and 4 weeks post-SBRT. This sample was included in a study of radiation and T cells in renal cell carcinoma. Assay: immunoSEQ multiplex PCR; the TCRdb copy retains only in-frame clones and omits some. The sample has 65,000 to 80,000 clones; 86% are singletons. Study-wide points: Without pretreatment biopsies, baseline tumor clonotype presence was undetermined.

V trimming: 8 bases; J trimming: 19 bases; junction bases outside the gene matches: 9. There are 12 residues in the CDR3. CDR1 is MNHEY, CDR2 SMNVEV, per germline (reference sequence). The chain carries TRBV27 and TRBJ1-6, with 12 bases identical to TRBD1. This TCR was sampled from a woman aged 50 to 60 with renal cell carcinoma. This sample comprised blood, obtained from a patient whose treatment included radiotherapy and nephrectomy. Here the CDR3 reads CASRTGQGAIHF. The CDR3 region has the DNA TGTGCCAGCCGTACGGGACAGGGGGCCATTCACTTT.